The T cell receptor (beta chain) under discussion was sequenced for a study of TIL therapy for anti-PD-1-resistant metastatic lung cancer. About the research overall: Tumor harvest preceded PD-1/PD-L1 blockade, followed by nivolumab treatment. Half of patients were current or former smokers. By whole-exome sequencing, median non-synonymous tumor mutation burden was roughly 1.6 mutations per megabase.

V dropped 4 bases and J dropped 7; count of bases not matched to a gene: 14. CDR1 MGHRA and CDR2 YSYEKL come from the germline V gene. The CDR3 loop spans 18 amino acids. Noted time point: pre-treatment sample, taken before nivolumab and TIL therapy. Adults with stage 4 NSCLC were enrolled in a phase I trial. The libraries were made with immunoSEQ v3. Profiled with immunoSEQ multiplex PCR; TCRdb holds only in-frame clones, not every one. The sample comprises more than 20,000 clones, under 80% of which are singletons, and roughly 7% rests with the top ten. The input for sequencing was blood, taken at baseline. The rearrangement joins TRBV4-1 to TRBJ2-1; TRBD2 aligns across 12 bases. The receptor's source is a person between 25 and 80 years old with non-small cell lung cancer. DNA of the CDR3: TGCGCCAGCAGCCGGACGTGGGCTAGCGGGGGGGCCCAGAATGAGCAGTTCTTC. Translated, it gives CASSRTWASGGAQNEQFF.